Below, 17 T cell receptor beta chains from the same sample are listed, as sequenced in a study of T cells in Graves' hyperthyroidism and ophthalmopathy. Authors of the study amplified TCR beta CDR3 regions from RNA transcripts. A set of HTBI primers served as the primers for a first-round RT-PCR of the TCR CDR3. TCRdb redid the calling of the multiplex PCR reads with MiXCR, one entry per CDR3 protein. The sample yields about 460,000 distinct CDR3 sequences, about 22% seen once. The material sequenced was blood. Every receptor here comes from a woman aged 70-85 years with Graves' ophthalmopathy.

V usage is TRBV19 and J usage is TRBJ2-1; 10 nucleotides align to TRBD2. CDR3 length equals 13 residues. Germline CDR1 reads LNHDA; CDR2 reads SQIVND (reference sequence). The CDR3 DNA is TGTGCTTCGGTAGTAGCGGGAGGTAATGAGCAGTTCTTC. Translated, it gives CASVVAGGNEQFF.

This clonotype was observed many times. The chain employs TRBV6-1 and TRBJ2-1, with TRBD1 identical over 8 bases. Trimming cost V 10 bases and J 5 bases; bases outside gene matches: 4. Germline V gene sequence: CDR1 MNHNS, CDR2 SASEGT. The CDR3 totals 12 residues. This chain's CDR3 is CATATGDNEQFF. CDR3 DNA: TGTGCCACCGCGACAGGGGACAATGAGCAGTTCTTC.

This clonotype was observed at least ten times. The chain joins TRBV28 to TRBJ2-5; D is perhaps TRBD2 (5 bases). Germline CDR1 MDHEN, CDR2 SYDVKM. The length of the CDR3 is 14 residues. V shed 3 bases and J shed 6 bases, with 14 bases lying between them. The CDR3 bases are TGTGCCAGCAGTTTTCGGCGGGCTCCTAAGACCCAGTACTTC. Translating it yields CASSFRRAPKTQYF.

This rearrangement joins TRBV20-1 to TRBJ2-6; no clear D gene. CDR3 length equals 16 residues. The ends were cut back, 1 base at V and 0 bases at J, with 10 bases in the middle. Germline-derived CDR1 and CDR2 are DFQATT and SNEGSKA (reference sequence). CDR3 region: CSARGLGSSGANVLTF. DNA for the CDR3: TGCAGTGCTAGAGGACTGGGAAGCTCTGGGGCCAACGTCCTGACTTTC.

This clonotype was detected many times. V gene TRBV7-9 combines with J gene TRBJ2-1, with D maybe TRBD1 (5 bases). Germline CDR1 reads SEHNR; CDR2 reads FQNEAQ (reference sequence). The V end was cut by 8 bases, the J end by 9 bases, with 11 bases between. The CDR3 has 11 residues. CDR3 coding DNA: TGTGCCAGCGGGGCAACAAGTGAGCAGTTCTTC. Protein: CASGATSEQFF. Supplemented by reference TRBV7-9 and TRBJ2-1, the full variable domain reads DTGVSQNPRHKITKRGQNVTFRCDPISEHNRLYWYRQTLGQGPEFLTYFQNEAQLEKSRLLSDRFSAERPKGSFSTLEIQRTEQGDSAMYLCASGATSEQFFGPGTRLTVL.

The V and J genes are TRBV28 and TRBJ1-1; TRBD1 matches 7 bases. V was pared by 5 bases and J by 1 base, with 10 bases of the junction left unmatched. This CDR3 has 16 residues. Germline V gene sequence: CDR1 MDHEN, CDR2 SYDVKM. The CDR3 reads CASSPGGGQQNTEAFF. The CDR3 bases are TGTGCCAGCAGTCCTGGGGGGGGACAGCAGAACACTGAAGCTTTCTTT.

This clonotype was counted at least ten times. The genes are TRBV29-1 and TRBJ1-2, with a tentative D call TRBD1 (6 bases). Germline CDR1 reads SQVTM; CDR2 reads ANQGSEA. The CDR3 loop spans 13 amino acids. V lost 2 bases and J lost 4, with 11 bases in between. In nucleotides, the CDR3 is TGCAGCGTTGAACCCAGGGGCTCCTATGGCTACACCTTC. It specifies CSVEPRGSYGYTF.

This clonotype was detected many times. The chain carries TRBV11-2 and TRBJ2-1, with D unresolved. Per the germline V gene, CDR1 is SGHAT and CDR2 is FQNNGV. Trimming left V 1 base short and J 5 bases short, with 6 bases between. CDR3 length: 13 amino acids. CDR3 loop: CASSLVRNNEQFF. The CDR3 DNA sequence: TGTGCCAGCAGCTTAGTTCGGAACAATGAGCAGTTCTTC.

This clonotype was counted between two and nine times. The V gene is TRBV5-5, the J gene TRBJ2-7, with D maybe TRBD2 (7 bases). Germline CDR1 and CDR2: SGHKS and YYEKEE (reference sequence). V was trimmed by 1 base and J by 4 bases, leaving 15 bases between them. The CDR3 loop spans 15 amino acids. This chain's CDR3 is CASSLSSGGLYEQYF. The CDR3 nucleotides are TGTGCCAGCAGCTTGAGTTCGGGGGGCCTTTACGAGCAGTACTTC.

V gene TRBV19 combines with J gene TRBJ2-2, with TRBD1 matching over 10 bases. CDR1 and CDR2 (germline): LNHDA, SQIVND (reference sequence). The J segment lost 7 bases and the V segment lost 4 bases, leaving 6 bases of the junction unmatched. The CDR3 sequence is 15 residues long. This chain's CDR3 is CASSTDRGHSGELFF. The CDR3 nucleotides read TGTGCCAGTAGTACCGACAGGGGGCATAGCGGGGAGCTGTTTTTT.

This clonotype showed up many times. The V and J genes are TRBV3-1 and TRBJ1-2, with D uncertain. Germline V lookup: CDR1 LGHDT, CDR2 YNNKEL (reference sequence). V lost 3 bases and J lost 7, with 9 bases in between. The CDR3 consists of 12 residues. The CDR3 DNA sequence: TGTGCCAGCAGCCAGTCAAGGAGTGGCTACACCTTC. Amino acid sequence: CASSQSRSGYTF. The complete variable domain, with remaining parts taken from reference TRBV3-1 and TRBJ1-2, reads DTAVSQTPKYLVTQMGNDKSIKCEQNLGHDTMYWYKQDSKKFLKIMFSYNNKELIINETVPNRFSPKSPDKAHLNLHINSLELGDSAVYFCASSQSRSGYTFGSGTRLTVV.

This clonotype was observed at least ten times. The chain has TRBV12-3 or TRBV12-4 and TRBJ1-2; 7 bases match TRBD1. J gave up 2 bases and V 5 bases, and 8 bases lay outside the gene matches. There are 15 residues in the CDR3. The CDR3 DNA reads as TGTGCCAGCAGTGCCCGCAGGGGGTTCAACTATGGCTACACCTTC. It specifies CASSARRGFNYGYTF.

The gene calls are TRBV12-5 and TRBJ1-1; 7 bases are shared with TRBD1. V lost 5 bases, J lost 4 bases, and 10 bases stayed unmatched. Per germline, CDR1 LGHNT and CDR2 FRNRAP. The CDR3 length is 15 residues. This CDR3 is CASGANRGKGTEAFF. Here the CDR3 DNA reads TGTGCTAGTGGTGCTAACAGGGGTAAGGGCACTGAAGCTTTCTTT.

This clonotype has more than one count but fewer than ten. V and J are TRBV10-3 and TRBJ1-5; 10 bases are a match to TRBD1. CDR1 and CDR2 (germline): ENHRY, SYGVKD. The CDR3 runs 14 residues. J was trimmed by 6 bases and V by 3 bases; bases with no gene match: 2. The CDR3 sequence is CAISDDRGRQPQHF. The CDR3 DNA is TGTGCCATCAGTGATGACAGGGGGCGTCAGCCCCAGCATTTT.

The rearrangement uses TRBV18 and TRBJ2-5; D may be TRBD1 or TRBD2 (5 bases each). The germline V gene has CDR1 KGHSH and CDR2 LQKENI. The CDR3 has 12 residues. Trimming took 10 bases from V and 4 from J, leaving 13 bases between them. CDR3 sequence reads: CATSGTLETQYF. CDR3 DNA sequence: TGTGCCACCTCTGGGACCCTAGAGACCCAGTACTTC.

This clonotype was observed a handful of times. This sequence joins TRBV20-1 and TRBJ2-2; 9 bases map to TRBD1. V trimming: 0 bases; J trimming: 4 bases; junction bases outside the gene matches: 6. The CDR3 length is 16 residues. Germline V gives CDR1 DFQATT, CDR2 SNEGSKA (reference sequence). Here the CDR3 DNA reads TGCAGTGCTAGAGATCACAGGGGGCGCAGCACCGGGGAGCTGTTTTTT. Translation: CSARDHRGRSTGELFF.

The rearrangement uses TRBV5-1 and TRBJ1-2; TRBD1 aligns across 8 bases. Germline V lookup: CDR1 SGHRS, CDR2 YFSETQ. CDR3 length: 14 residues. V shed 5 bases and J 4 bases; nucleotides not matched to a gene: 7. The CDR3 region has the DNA TGCGCCAGCAGAGGCCGGACAGGGAGCTATGGCTACACCTTC. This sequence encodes CASRGRTGSYGYTF.